This TCR beta chain was profiled in a study of T cell responses to AZD1222 COVID-19 vaccine. Assay used: immunoSEQ multiplex PCR; TCRdb lists only in-frame clones, some missing. The sample yields about 120,000 clones, 84% seen once. CDR1 is SGHRS, CDR2 YFSETQ, per germline. There are 15 residues in the CDR3. Trimming shortened V by 4 bases and J by 3 bases, and 17 bases separated the two germline ends. Specimen: peripheral blood, collected 28 days after the second AZD1222 dose. This TCR derives from an adult who received the AZD1222 COVID-19 vaccine. The V and J genes are TRBV5-1 and TRBJ2-7; perhaps TRBD1 as D (6 bases). For the CDR3, the DNA is TGCGCCAGCAGCCCTGGACAGTTTGGTGGCTACGAGCAGTACTTC. Protein product: CASSPGQFGGYEQYF.